What follows are 12 T cell receptor beta chains derived from one specimen sequenced in a study of blood T cell repertoires in COVID-19 (dated by TCRdb to 2020 to 2021). Library method: the immunoSEQ multiplex PCR assay. In TCRdb, the immuneACCESS table is reduced to in-frame sequences with V and J assigned. These tables do not hold every clone; where another copy was compared, an unresolved V gene accounts for under half, and the others remain unexplained. This sample has 150,000 to 200,000 clones in its table, and about four fifths of those were observed once. Of the sample, 8% to 13% falls within the top ten clones. Sequences were obtained from peripheral blood. The receptors shown here come from a woman aged 40-49 years with COVID-19, enrolled during active disease.

This sequence joins TRBV19 and TRBJ2-1; 7 bases match TRBD2. This CDR3 comprises 14 residues. CDR1 is LNHDA, CDR2 SQIVND, per germline (reference sequence). The junction had 9 bases not matched to a gene; V was cut back by 6 bases and J by 7 bases. CDR3 residues: CASSWTGGGNEQFF. CDR3 in DNA: TGTGCCAGTAGCTGGACTGGGGGGGGGAATGAGCAGTTCTTC.

In this sample, this clone turned up once. This chain uses TRBV7-7 with TRBJ2-1, with a weak D call TRBD1 (6 bases). The CDR3 extends over 12 amino acids. Germline V gene lookup returns CDR1 SSHAT and CDR2 FNYEAQ (reference sequence). The CDR3 loop is CATSDSHNEQFF. CDR3 DNA sequence: TGTGCTACTTCGGACAGTCACAATGAGCAGTTCTTC.

The chain couples TRBV10-1 to TRBJ2-3, with TRBD2 matching over 11 bases. Germline V gene sequence: CDR1 WNHNN, CDR2 SYGVQD (reference sequence). This CDR3 has 18 amino acids. Trimming removed 7 bases from V and 4 bases from J; junction bases left unmatched: 16. The CDR3 DNA sequence: TGCGCCAGCACCTTACCCCAGACTAGCGGGGCCGGGGCAGATACGCAGTATTTT. Translated, it gives CASTLPQTSGAGADTQYF.

The V call is TRBV7-2, the J call TRBJ2-5; TRBD1 might be the D (6 bases). The CDR3 runs 13 residues. Looked up from germline, CDR1 is SGHTA and CDR2 is FQGNSA. The V and J ends lost 1 base and 4 bases respectively, with 7 bases between them. The CDR3 protein is CASSLGTVETQYF. The CDR3 nucleotides read TGTGCCAGCAGCTTAGGGACAGTAGAGACCCAGTACTTC.

The count of this clone is one. This rearrangement joins TRBV18 to TRBJ1-4, with D possibly being TRBD1 (6 bases). V was trimmed by 5 bases and J by 6 bases, leaving 13 bases between them. This CDR3 spans 14 amino acids. CDR1 is KGHSH, CDR2 LQKENI, per germline. The CDR3 nucleotides read TGTGCCAGCTCAAAGGACAGCAAGGATGAAAAACTGTTTTTT. It translates to CASSKDSKDEKLFF.

This chain joins TRBV5-6 and TRBJ1-2; perhaps TRBD1 as D (5 bases). V was clipped by 4 bases and J by 3 bases, with 25 bases between them. Germline V CDR1 and CDR2: SGHDT, YYEEEE. The CDR3 consists of 18 residues. CDR3 amino acids: CASSLYLPRGVLDYGYTF. The CDR3 DNA is TGTGCCAGCAGCCTATATTTGCCGCGGGGGGTATTGGACTATGGCTACACCTTC.

The rearrangement links TRBV5-6 to TRBJ1-2, with no clear D. V lost 4 bases, J lost 8 bases, and 18 bases lay in between. CDR1 is SGHDT, CDR2 YYEEEE, per germline. The CDR3 is 14 amino acids. CDR3 nucleotide sequence: TGTGCCAGCAGCGTTTTGGAGGCAGCGACCGGCTACACCTTC. As protein: CASSVLEAATGYTF.

The chain links TRBV13 to TRBJ1-6; TRBD1 matches 8 bases. With V trimmed by 5 bases and J by 6 bases, 6 bases remained unmatched. The germline gives CDR1 PRHDT, CDR2 FYEKMQ (reference sequence). The CDR3 extends over 15 amino acids. CDR3 amino acids: CASSPGQGGNSPLHF. CDR3 bases: TGTGCCAGCAGCCCCGGACAGGGAGGTAATTCACCCCTCCACTTT.

This chain connects TRBV30 to TRBJ1-1, with TRBD1 identical over 7 bases. V lost 5 bases to trimming and J lost 0 bases; unmatched junction nucleotides: 3. The CDR3 covers 13 residues. Germline V lookup: CDR1 GTSNPN, CDR2 SVGIG (reference sequence). The CDR3 spells CAWRDRLNTEAFF. In DNA, the CDR3 is TGTGCCTGGCGGGACAGACTGAACACTGAAGCTTTCTTT.

This chain links TRBV7-2 with TRBJ2-7; D unresolved. Trimming took 5 bases from V and 1 from J, leaving 6 bases between them. The germline CDR1 and CDR2 sequences are SGHTA and FQGNSA. The length of the CDR3 is 12 residues. CDR3 nucleotides: TGTGCCAGCAGCCCCCGTTCCTACGAGCAGTACTTC. Amino acid sequence: CASSPRSYEQYF.

This clone has just a few counts. The genes are TRBV3-1 (or the pseudogene TRBV3-2) and TRBJ2-1; D may be TRBD2 (6 bases). Germline V gives CDR1 LGHDT, CDR2 YNNKEL (reference sequence). CDR3 length equals 17 residues. V lost 0 bases and J 0 bases, leaving 12 bases between the germline ends. The CDR3 spells CASSQEWEESSYNEQFF. For the CDR3, the DNA is TGTGCCAGCAGCCAAGAGTGGGAGGAGAGCTCCTACAATGAGCAGTTCTTC.

This clone has more than one count but fewer than ten. The chain links TRBV3-1 (or the pseudogene TRBV3-2) to TRBJ1-5, with 7 bases aligning to TRBD1. V shed 4 bases, J shed 5 bases, and the junction held 5 bases outside the gene matches. CDR3 length: 14 amino acids. Germline-derived CDR1 and CDR2 are LGHDT and YNNKEL (reference sequence). The chain's CDR3 is CASSPRTGHQPQHF. CDR3 coding DNA: TGTGCCAGCAGCCCAAGGACAGGTCATCAGCCCCAGCATTTT.